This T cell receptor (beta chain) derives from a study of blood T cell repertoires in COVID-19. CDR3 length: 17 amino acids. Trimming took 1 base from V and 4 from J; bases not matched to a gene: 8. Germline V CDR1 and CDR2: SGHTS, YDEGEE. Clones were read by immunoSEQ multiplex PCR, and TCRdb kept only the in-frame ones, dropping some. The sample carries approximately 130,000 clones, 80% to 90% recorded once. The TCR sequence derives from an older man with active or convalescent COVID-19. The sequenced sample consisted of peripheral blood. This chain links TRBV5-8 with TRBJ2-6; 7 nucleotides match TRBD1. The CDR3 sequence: CASSLTGANSGANVLTF. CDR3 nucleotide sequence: TGTGCCAGCAGCTTGACAGGGGCGAACTCGGGGGCCAACGTCCTGACTTTC. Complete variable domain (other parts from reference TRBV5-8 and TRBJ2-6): EAGVTQSPTHLIKTRGQQATLRCSPISGHTSVYWYQQALGLGLQFLLWYDEGEERNRGNFPPRFSGRQFPNYSSELNVNALELEDSALYLCASSLTGANSGANVLTFGAGSRLTVL.